The present T cell receptor (beta chain) was sequenced within a study of cytomegalovirus exposure and HLA in healthy donors (dated by TCRdb to about 2017). General notes on the study: According to an earlier analysis of 587 of the donors, about 179 million T cells yielded approximately 120 million unique TCR beta sequences and around 300 Gb of sequence data. Roughly 310 gigabases of sequencing data and approximately 85 million unique TCR sequences were included in an early release covering around 600 HLA-typed donors. Of the approximately 400 genotyped donors, approximately 83% fell in the genetic ancestry cluster associated with self-reported Caucasian donors. The study aimed to test whether signatures of past pathogen exposure could be identified by cataloging public T cell receptors. Using immunosequencing, the study profiled T cell repertoires from fewer than 850 subjects and related those repertoires to cytomegalovirus serostatus. In addition to the first cohort of about 650 subjects, a separate validation cohort of over 90 different subjects was used. To predict cytomegalovirus infection status, the study combined high-throughput TCR immunosequencing, statistical association of individual TCRs with disease status, and machine learning. To study patterns of TCR occurrence, a later analysis re-analyzed previously published TCR beta repertoires from 600 to 750 donors and added high-resolution HLA genotyping. Rather than using new phenotypic data, the later analysis identified candidate immune exposures from TCR beta sequences and from how often those sequences occurred across donors. In an earlier analysis of over 550 of the donors, high-throughput TCR beta sequencing was used to judge whether each TCR beta V gene segment behaved as functional or pseudogenic. Alongside the repertoire data, information on donor age, sex, ethnicity and CMV serostatus was compiled. Genome-wide SNP genotypes for about three fifths of the roughly 670 donors were used in a later genetic analysis, which treated that subset as a discovery cohort. Every discovery cohort repertoire had been produced on one sequencing platform. Class I and class II HLA loci were covered by the typing at four-digit resolution. The number of donors typed differed by locus, with about 629-630 for A, B, C, DRB1 and DQB1, more than 500 for DQA1, approximately 570 for DPA1, and some 470 for DPB1. Several DR-DQ haplotypes were handled as single units for association and clustering because linkage in the cohort was strong. On average, 235,054 unique TCR beta nucleotide sequences were sequenced per donor among more than 350 genotyped donors of the cohort, with 15% to 20% of those sequences being non-productive. Points the paper makes about the study in general: Across donors, most TCR sequences were observed very rarely, whereas some public TCRs were present in many individuals. A later genetic analysis reported fewer N-insertions in productive TCRs among donors in an Asian-associated ancestry cluster than the roughly 700-donor mean. Seventeen rarely observed V segments, including chromosome 9 orphons, were excluded from the earlier analysis of approximately 500 of the donors because counts were too low. The presence/absence analyses assumed that sequencing depth was roughly uniform across donors, and that assumption may not be true. Three of the identified cytomegalovirus-associated TCR beta chains were confirmed in vitro to be specific for cytomegalovirus antigens. V-gene and J-gene trimming of TCR beta chains was associated with a missense DCLRE1C variant in a later genetic analysis, and the association was replicated in an independent cohort. The cohort was sequenced for TCR beta chains only, and without alpha or paired-chain data the features that could be detected were limited. The classifier was reported to diagnose cytomegalovirus status with high specificity and sensitivity in both the original cohort and the validation cohort. A further reported finding was that TCR beta sequences accurately predicted the HLA-A and HLA-B alleles for most subjects in the first cohort. When HLA alleles, especially DR and DQ, strongly co-occurred, attributing TCR associations to individual alleles was difficult. A cluster of highly shared sequence variants was judged likely to represent a technical artifact of the sequencing pipeline. Most CMV-associated TCR beta chains appeared to be HLA-restricted in a later analysis, and the HLA associations seemed to be driven largely by CMV exposure. The authors suggested that the approach could potentially be generalized to other disease states and immunological phenotypes. Because the 87-base-pair reads could not distinguish some IMGT-functional V segments, including TRBV6-2 and TRBV6-3, those segments were excluded. HLA typing was unavailable for some donors at each locus, so association tests used only the typed subset. Correlated functional status among segregating V segments might reflect linkage disequilibrium, but an unknown experimental factor could not be ruled out. Several of the top co-occurrence clusters appeared to be linked to parvovirus B19, influenza, CMV and Epstein-Barr virus, according to a later analysis. At a false discovery rate of 0.05, a later analysis linked under 20,000 TCR beta sequences to specific HLA alleles. In the study, around 150 TCR beta chains were listed as associated with cytomegalovirus. An earlier analysis of approximately 600 of the donors showed that most TCR beta V segments appeared in productive rearrangements either about 87% or about 30% of the time, which broadly matched IMGT annotations. According to a later analysis, TCR association rates differed among HLA loci, with DRB1 alleles showing the most associated TCRs and HLA-C alleles showing the fewest. Compared with equally common non-associated chains, HLA-associated TCR beta chains in a later analysis were more clonally expanded and had lower generation probabilities. For the cohort, immune exposure information was limited to CMV serostatus.

A word on this clone: The clone's antigen remains unknown. No quality values exist for individual bases; no much larger clone is one base distant.

The cohort comprised more than 550 healthy bone marrow donors. At the time of sampling, every cohort member was nominally healthy, though immune exposures that went unrecorded were likely present. The donor was CMV seronegative and belonged to the group of over 300 seronegative cohort members. Each donor provided a peripheral blood sample, and peripheral blood mononuclear cells were used for TCR beta sequencing. The Qiagen DNeasy Blood Extraction Kit was used to extract genomic DNA from the blood cell samples. From the cysteine through the phenylalanine, the CDR3 covers 12 amino acids. The read is trimmed to its CDR3 DNA, 36 bases read in frame from base 1. In the germline V gene (reference sequence), CDR1 corresponds to SEHNR and CDR2 to FQNEAQ. Trimming costs V 2 bases and J 7 bases, and their ends lie 7 bases apart. The library was prepared using the immunoSEQ multiplex PCR assay. The multiplex PCR relied on a mix of 60 forward primers for TCR Vbeta segments and 13 reverse primers for TCR Jbeta segments. A multiplex PCR assay on genomic DNA amplified the CDR3 region of rearranged TCR beta genes. Amplified TCR beta libraries were sequenced as 87-base-pair reads on the Illumina HiSeq System. In the paper's pipeline: A later analysis tallied around 80 million unique TCR beta chains across the 600 to 700 repertoires, and around 12 million of those chains were shared by two or more donors. Raw reads were error-corrected and collapsed into unique sequences by a nearest-neighbor algorithm in which closely related sequences were merged to remove PCR and sequencing errors. V, D and J gene segments were assigned by aligning CDR3 sequences to IMGT reference sequences. For a sequence to be retained, at least a six-nucleotide match to both a V gene segment and a J gene segment was required. A rearrangement was called productive if the CDR3 had no stop codons and remained in frame with V and J, and every other rearrangement was called non-productive. CDR3 was defined by IMGT convention, running from the second conserved V-encoded cysteine to the conserved J-encoded phenylalanine. The earlier analysis of about 610 of the donors excluded sequences that lacked an unambiguous match to a single V gene segment. In an earlier analysis of several hundred of the donors, V segments were called functional above 56.7% productive rearrangements and were called segregating when the between-donor standard deviation exceeded 5%. A statistical classification framework was developed to diagnose cytomegalovirus status using the catalog of TCR beta chain sequences. In a later analysis, TCR nucleotide sequences were compared against IMGT/GENE-DB human TR gene sequences so that V and J genes could be assigned. A later analysis assigned CDR3 sequences and most-parsimonious VDJ recombination scenarios with the TCRdist pipeline. In a later analysis, each TCR beta chain was defined by its CDR3 amino acid sequence together with its V-gene family, and reads lacking a unique V-gene family were excluded. A later analysis removed 592 highly shared, low-generation-probability nucleotide sequences to deal with suspected cross-contamination and a sequencing artifact. In a later analysis, a clonal expansion index for each public chain was calculated from normalized within-repertoire ranks of inferred template counts. Generation probabilities in a later analysis came from a VDJ recombination model fitted to out-of-frame rearrangements, and those results were checked against IGoR. In a later analysis, hypergeometric tests were used to score TCR-TCR, TCR-HLA and TCR-CMV co-occurrence, with a repertoire-size bias correction applied to TCR pairs. In a later analysis, false discovery rates were estimated by permuting HLA or CMV assignments 20 times. In a later analysis, co-occurring TCRs were grouped using DBSCAN, with TCRdist sequence similarity added in when clustering inside HLA-allele-positive subsets. Repertoires with fewer than 30,000 or more than 120,000 public chains were left out of co-occurrence clustering, as were about 5 repertoires with anomalous nucleotide sharing. TCRdb provides this immuneACCESS table in a form limited to in-frame rearrangements. Some clones are lacking; in checked studies, under half of them reflect an unresolved V gene, and why the rest are absent is not known. The V and J calls and clone size are taken from that table; D and trimming were inferred from the DNA. The sample data list about 190,000 clones, and roughly 80% of these were observed just once. The top ten clonotypes cover less than 2% of the sample.

The chain links TRBV7-9 with TRBJ2-3; the D gene remains uncertain. Sequencing used PBMCs. This receptor was obtained from a woman in her late teens or twenties in good health and CMV-seronegative. The DNA is as follows: TGTGCCAGCAGCTTACCCCAAAATACGCAGTATTTT. It specifies CASSLPQNTQYF.